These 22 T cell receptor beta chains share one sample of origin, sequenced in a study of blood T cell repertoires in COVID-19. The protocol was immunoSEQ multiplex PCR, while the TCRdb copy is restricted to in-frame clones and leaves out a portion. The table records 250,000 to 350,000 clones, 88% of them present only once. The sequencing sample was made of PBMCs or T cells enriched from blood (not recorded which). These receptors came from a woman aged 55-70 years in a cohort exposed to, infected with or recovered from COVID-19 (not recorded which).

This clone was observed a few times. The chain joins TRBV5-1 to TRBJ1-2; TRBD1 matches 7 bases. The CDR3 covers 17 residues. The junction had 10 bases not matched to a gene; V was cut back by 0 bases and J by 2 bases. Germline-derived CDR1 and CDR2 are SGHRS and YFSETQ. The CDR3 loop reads CASSLARGALLNYGYTF. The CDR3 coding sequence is TGCGCCAGCAGCTTGGCCAGGGGGGCCCTCTTAAACTATGGCTACACCTTC.

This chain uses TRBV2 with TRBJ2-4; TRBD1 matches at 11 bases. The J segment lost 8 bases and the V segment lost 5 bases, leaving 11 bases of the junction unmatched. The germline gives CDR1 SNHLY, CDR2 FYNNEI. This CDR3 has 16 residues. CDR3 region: CASSIRRTGGMDIQYF. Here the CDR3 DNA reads TGTGCCAGCAGTATACGCCGGACAGGGGGCATGGACATTCAGTACTTC.

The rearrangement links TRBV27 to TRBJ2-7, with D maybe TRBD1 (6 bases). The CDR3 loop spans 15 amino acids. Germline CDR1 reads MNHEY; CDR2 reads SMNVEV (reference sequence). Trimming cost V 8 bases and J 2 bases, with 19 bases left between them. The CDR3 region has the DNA TGTGCCAGCCGGACAAGGACAGCGTCCGCCTACGAGCAGTACTTC. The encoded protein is CASRTRTASAYEQYF.

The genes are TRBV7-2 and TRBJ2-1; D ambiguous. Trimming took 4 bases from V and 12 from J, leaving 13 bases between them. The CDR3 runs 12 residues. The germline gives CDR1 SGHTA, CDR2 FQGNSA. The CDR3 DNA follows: TGTGCCAGCAGCTCACCCCCCGAGCGGCAGTTCTTC. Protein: CASSSPPERQFF. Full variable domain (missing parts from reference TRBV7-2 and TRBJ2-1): GAGVSQSPSNKVTEKGKDVELRCDPISGHTALYWYRQSLGQGLEFLIYFQGNSAPDKSGLPSDRFSAERTGGSVSTLTIQRTQQEDSAVYLCASSSPPERQFFGPGTRLTVL.

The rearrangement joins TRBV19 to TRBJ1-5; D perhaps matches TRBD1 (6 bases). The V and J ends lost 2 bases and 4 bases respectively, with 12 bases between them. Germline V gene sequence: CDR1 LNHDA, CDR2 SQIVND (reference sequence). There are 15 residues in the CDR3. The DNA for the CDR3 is TGTGCCAGTAGTATACCCCACAGGGTTAATCAGCCCCAGCATTTT. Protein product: CASSIPHRVNQPQHF.

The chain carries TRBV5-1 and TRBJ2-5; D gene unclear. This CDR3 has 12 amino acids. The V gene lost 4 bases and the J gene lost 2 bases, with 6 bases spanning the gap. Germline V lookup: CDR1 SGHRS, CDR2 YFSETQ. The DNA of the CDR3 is TGCGCCAGCAGCCTAGTGCAAGAGACCCAGTACTTC. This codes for CASSLVQETQYF.

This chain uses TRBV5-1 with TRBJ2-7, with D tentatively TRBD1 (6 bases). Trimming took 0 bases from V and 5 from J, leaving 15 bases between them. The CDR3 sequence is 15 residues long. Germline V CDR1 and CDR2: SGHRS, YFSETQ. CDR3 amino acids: CASSLADRSVHEQYF. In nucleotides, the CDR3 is TGCGCCAGCAGCTTGGCCGACAGGTCAGTTCACGAGCAGTACTTC.

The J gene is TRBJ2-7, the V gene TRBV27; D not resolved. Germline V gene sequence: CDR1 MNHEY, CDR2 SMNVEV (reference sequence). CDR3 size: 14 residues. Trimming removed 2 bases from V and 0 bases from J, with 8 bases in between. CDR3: CASSLGRTSYEQYF. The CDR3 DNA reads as TGTGCCAGCAGTTTAGGCAGAACCTCCTACGAGCAGTACTTC.

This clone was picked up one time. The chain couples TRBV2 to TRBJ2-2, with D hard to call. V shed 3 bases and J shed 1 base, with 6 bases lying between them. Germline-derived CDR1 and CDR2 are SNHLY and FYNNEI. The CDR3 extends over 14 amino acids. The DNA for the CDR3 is TGTGCCAGCAGTGAGGGCAGGAACACCGGGGAGCTGTTTTTT. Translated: CASSEGRNTGELFF.

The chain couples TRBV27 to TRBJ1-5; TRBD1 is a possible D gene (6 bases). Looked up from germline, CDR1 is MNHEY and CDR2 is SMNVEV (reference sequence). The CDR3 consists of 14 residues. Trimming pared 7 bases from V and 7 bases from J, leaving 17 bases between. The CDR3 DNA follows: TGTGCCAGCAACAGCAGGGGATTCGGGCAGCCCCAGCATTTT. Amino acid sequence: CASNSRGFGQPQHF.

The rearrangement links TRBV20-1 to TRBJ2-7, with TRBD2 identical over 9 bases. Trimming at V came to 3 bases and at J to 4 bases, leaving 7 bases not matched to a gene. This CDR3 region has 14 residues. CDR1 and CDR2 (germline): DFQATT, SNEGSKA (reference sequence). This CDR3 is CSASASSGKYEQYF. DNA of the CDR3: TGCAGTGCTAGTGCGTCTAGCGGGAAGTACGAGCAGTACTTC.

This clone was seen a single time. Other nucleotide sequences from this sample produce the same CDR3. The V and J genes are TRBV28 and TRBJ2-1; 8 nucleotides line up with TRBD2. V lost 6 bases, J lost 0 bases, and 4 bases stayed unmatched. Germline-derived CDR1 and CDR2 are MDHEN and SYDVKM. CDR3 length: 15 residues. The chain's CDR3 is CASSPSGSSYNEQFF. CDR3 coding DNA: TGTGCCAGCAGCCCAAGCGGGAGCTCCTACAATGAGCAGTTCTTC.

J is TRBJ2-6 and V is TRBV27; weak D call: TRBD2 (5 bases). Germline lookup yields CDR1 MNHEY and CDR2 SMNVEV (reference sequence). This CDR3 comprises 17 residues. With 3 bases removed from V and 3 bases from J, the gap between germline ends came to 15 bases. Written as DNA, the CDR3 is TGTGCCAGCAGTTTTTTCAGGATGGGGAGTGGGGCCAACGTCCTGACTTTC. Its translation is CASSFFRMGSGANVLTF. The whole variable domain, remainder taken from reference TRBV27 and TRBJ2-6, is EAQVTQNPRYLITVTGKKLTVTCSQNMNHEYMSWYRQDPGLGLRQIYYSMNVEVTDKGDVPEGYKVSRKEKRNFPLILESPSPNQTSLYFCASSFFRMGSGANVLTFGAGSRLTVL.

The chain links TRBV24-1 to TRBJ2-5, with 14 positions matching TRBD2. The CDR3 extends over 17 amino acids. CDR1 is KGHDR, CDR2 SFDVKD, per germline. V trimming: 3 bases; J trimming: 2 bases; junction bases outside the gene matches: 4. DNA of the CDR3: TGTGCCACCAGTGATCCGGGACTAGCGGGAGTTCAAGAGACCCAGTACTTC. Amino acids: CATSDPGLAGVQETQYF.

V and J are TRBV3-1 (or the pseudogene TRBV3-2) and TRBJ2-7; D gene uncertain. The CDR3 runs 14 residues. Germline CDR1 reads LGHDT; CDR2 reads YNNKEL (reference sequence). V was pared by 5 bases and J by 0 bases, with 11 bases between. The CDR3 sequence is CASSTRQSSYEQYF. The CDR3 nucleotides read TGTGCCAGCAGCACGCGACAAAGCTCCTACGAGCAGTACTTC.

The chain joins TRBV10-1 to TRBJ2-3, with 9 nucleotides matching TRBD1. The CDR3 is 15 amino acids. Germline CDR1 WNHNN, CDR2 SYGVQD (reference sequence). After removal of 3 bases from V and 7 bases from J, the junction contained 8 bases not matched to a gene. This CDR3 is CASSDTGTGLNTQYF. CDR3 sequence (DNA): TGCGCCAGCAGTGATACCGGGACAGGGTTGAATACGCAGTATTTT.

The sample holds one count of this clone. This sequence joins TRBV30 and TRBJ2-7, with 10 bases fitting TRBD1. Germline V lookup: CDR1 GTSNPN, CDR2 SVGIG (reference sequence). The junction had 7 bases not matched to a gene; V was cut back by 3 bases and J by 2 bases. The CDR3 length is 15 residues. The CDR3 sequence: CAWSPGTGETYEQYF. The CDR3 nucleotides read TGTGCCTGGAGCCCCGGGACAGGGGAGACCTACGAGCAGTACTTC.

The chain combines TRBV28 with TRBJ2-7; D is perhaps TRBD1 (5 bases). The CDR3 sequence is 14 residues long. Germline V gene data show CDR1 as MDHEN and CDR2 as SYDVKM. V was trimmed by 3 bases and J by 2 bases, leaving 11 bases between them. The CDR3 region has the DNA TGTGCCAGCAGTTTGCTCGACAGACCCTACGAGCAGTACTTC. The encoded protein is CASSLLDRPYEQYF.

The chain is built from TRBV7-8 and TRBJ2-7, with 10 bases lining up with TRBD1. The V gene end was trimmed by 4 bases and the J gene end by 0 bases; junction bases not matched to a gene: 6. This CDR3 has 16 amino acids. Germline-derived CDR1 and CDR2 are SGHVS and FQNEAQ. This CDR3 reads CASSSPGTGDSYEQYF. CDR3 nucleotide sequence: TGTGCCAGCAGCTCTCCCGGGACAGGGGACTCCTACGAGCAGTACTTC.

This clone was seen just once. This CDR3 reads CASSLALTREQYF. CDR3 sequence (DNA): TGTGCCAGCAGCTTAGCCCTTACCCGGGAGCAGTACTTC. The chain uses TRBV7-2 and TRBJ2-7; D unclear. Trimming left V 0 bases short and J 7 bases short, with 10 bases between. The CDR3 spans 13 residues. Germline V gives CDR1 SGHTA, CDR2 FQGNSA.

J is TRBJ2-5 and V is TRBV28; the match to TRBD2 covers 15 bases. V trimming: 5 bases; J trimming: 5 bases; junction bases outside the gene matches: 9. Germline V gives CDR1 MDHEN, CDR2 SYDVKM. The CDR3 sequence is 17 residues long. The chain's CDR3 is CASSPTGTSGRSETQYF. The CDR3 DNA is TGTGCCAGCAGTCCAACCGGGACTAGCGGGAGGAGCGAGACCCAGTACTTC.

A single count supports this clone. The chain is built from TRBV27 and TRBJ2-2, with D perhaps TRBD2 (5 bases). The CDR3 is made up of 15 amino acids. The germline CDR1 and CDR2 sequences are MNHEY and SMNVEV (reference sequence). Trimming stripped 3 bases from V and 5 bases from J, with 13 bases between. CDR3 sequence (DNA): TGTGCCAGCAGTTTCAGTTTTGAGGGAACCGGGGAGCTGTTTTTT. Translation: CASSFSFEGTGELFF.